Reported below is one T cell receptor beta chain. What it binds is unknown. These data are taken from a study of T cells in localized non-small cell lung cancer. Data came from immunoSEQ multiplex PCR; TCRdb stores just in-frame clones and leaves some out. The sample contains tens of thousands of clones, 75% to 90% of which appear only once. CDR3 size: 11 residues. Study-wide results and limits: Uninvolved neighboring lung showed the greatest T cell clonality, exceeding tumor.

Sequencing was performed on PBMCs, taken before any cancer treatment. This receptor was identified in a man aged 35 to 69 with stage II squamous cell lung carcinoma. This chain joins TRBV21-1 and TRBJ1-2. TRBV21-1 constitutes a pseudogene. CDR3 protein: CASQGGDGYTF. The CDR3 nucleotides are TGTGCCAGCCAGGGGGGGGATGGCTACACCTTC.